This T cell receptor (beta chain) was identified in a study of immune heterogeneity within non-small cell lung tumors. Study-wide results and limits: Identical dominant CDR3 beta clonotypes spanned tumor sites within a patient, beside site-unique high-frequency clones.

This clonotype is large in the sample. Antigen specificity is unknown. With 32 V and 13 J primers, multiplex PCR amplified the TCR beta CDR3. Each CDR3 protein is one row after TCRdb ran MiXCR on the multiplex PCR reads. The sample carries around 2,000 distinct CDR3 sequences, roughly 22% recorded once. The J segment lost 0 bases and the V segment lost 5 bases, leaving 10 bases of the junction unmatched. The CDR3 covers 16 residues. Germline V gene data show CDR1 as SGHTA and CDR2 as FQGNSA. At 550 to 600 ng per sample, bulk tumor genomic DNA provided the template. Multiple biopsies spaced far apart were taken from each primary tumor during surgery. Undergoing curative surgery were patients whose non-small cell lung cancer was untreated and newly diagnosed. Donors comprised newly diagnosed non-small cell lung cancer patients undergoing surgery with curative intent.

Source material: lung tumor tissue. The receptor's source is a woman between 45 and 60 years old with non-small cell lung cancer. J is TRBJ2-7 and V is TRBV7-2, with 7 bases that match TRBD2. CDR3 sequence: CASSPNPAGSSYEQYF. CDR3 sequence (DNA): TGTGCCAGCAGCCCCAATCCAGCGGGAAGCTCCTACGAGCAGTACTTC. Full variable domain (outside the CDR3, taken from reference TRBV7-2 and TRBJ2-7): GAGVSQSPSNKVTEKGKDVELRCDPISGHTALYWYRQSLGQGLEFLIYFQGNSAPDKSGLPSDRFSAERTGGSVSTLTIQRTQQEDSAVYLCASSPNPAGSSYEQYFGPGTRLTVT.